This T cell receptor (beta chain) was recovered during a study of cytomegalovirus exposure and HLA in healthy donors. The primer mix had 60 Vbeta and 13 Jbeta primers. Generated by immunoSEQ multiplex PCR, the TCRdb table keeps only in-frame clones and is missing some. The sample consists of approximately 190,000 clones, roughly 12% of them appearing once. The V gene's germline CDR1 is LGHNA and CDR2 YSLEER. V was shortened by 0 bases and J by 4 bases, with 13 bases between the two germline ends. The CDR3 is made up of 16 amino acids. This clonotype was sampled from a man aged 50 to 59 in good health and CMV-seropositive. The sequencing sample was made of PBMCs. The chain joins TRBV4-3 to TRBJ2-1, with D possibly being TRBD2 (6 bases). The CDR3 loop is CASSQDTAGWYNEQFF. CDR3 nucleotides: TGCGCCAGCAGCCAAGATACCGCGGGGTGGTACAATGAGCAGTTCTTC.